This TCR beta chain was observed in a study of T cells in Graves' hyperthyroidism and ophthalmopathy. This clonotype was detected ten times or more. TCR beta CDR3 sequences were amplified from RNA transcripts. The TCR CDR3 first-round RT-PCR relied on the HTBI primer set. TCRdb re-analysed the multiplex PCR reads in MiXCR, keeping a single row per CDR3 protein. In the table there are over 200,000 distinct CDR3 sequences, around 18% of which are singletons. The CDR3 loop spans 14 amino acids. With V trimmed by 2 bases and J by 7 bases, 7 bases remained unmatched. Germline assignment: CDR1 SGHAT and CDR2 FQDESV (reference sequence). Over 18 months, lack of ophthalmopathy progression marked Graves' hyperthyroidism as stable. The study excluded patients with uncontrolled infection, other autoimmune disease, pregnancy or lactation.

The receptor was derived from a man aged 40-55 years with Graves' hyperthyroidism. V is TRBV11-1 and J is TRBJ1-1; 7 bases map to TRBD1. The source material was blood. DNA of the CDR3: TGTGCCAGCAGCTTACGCCCGGGACAGCGTGAAGCTTTCTTT. As protein: CASSLRPGQREAFF.